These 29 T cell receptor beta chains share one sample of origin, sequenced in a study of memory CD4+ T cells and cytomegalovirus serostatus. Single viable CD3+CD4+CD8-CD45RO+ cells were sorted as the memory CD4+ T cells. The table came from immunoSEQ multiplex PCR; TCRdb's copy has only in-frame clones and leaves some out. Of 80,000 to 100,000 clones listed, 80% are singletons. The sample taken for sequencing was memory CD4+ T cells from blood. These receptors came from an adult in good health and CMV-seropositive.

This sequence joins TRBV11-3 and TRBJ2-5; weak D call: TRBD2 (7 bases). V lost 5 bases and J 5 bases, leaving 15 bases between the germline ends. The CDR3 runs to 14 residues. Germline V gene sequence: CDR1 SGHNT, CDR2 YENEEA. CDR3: CASSDRRGAETQYF. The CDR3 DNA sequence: TGTGCCAGCAGCGATCGCCGGGGGGCTGAGACCCAGTACTTC.

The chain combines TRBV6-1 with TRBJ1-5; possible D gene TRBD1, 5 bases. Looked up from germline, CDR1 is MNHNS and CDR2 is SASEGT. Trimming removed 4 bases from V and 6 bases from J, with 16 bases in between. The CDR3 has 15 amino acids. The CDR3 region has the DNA TGTGCCAGCAGTGGAGGGGAATGGGGAGGTCAGCCCCAGCATTTT. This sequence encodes CASSGGEWGGQPQHF.

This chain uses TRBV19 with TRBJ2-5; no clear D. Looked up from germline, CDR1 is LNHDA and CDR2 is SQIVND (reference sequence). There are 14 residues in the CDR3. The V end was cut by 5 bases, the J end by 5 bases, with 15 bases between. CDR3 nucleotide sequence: TGTGCCAGTAGTCCCCGTGGAGCCGGCGAGACCCAGTACTTC. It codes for CASSPRGAGETQYF.

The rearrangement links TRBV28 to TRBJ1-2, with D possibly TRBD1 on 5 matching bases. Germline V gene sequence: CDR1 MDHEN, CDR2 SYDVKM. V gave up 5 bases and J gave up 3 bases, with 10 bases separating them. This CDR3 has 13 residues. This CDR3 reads CASSIRADYGYTF. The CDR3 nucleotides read TGTGCCAGCAGTATCAGGGCTGACTATGGCTACACCTTC.

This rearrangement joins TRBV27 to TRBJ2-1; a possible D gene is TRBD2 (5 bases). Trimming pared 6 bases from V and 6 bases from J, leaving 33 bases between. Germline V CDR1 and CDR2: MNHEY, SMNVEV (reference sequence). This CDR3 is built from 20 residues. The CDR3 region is CASRSSIRDWAREARNEQFF. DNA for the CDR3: TGTGCCAGCAGATCATCTATTCGAGACTGGGCTCGGGAAGCTCGCAATGAGCAGTTCTTC.

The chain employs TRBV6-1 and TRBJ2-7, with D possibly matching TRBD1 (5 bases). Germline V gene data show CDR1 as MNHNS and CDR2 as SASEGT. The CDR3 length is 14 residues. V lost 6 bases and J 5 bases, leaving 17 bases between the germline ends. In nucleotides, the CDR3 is TGTGCCAGCAGGAACAGGTTTAAATTGGACGAGCAGTACTTC. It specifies CASRNRFKLDEQYF.

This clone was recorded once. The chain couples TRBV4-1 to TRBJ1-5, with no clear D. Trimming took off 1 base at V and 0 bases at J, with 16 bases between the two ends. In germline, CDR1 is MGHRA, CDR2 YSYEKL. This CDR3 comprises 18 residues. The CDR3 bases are TGCGCCAGCAGCCAAGCAAGACCCTCGGGCATTAGCAATCAGCCCCAGCATTTT. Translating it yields CASSQARPSGISNQPQHF.

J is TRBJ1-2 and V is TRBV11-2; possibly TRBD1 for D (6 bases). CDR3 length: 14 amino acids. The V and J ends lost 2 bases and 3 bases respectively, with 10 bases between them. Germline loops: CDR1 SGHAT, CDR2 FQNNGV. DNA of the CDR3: TGTGCCAGCAGCTTAAGCCCAGGGGACTATGGCTACACCTTC. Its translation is CASSLSPGDYGYTF.

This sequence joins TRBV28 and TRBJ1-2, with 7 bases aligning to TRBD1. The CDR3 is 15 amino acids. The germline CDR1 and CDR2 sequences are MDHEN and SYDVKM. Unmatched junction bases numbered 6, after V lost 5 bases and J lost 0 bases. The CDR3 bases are TGTGCCAGCAGTACAGGGGCACGAGCTAACTATGGCTACACCTTC. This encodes CASSTGARANYGYTF.

The CDR3: CASSLWVGVDNEQFF. The CDR3 DNA reads as TGTGCCAGCAGCTTATGGGTAGGGGTCGACAATGAGCAGTTCTTC. This rearrangement joins TRBV7-2 to TRBJ2-1; D perhaps matches TRBD1 (5 bases). Germline V gene data show CDR1 as SGHTA and CDR2 as FQGNSA. The CDR3 runs 15 residues. Trimming removed 2 bases at V and 5 bases at J, with 13 bases between. Based on the CDR3 plus reference TRBV7-2 and TRBJ2-1, the full variable domain is GAGVSQSPSNKVTEKGKDVELRCDPISGHTALYWYRQSLGQGLEFLIYFQGNSAPDKSGLPSDRFSAERTGGSVSTLTIQRTQQEDSAVYLCASSLWVGVDNEQFFGPGTRLTVL.

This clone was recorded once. The CDR3 DNA sequence: TGTGCCAGCAGCTTGTCCCTGAGAAGCTCCTACAATGAGCAGTTCTTC. Its protein product is CASSLSLRSSYNEQFF. The chain carries TRBV5-8 and TRBJ2-1; D not certain. V lost 1 base and J lost 0, with 11 bases in between. Germline V CDR1 and CDR2: SGHTS, YDEGEE. The CDR3 covers 16 residues.

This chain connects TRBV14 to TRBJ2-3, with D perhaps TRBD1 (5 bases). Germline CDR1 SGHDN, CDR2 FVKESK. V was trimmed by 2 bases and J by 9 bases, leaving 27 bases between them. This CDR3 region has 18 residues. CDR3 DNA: TGTGCCAGCAGCCAATCATCTGCTAGGTACAGCCGTCACAGGACGCAGTATTTT. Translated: CASSQSSARYSRHRTQYF. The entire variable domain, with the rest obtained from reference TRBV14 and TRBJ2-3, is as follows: EAGVTQFPSHSVIEKGQTVTLRCDPISGHDNLYWYRRVMGKEIKFLLHFVKESKQDESGMPNNRFLAERTGGTYSTLKVQPAELEDSGVYFCASSQSSARYSRHRTQYFGPGTRLTVL.

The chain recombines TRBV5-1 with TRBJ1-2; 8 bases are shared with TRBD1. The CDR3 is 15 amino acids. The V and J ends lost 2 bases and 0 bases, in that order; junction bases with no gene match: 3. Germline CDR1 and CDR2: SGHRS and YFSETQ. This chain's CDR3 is CASSFGQGANYGYTF. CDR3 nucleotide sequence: TGCGCCAGCAGCTTCGGACAGGGCGCTAACTATGGCTACACCTTC. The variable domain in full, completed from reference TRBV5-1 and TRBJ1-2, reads KAGVTQTPRYLIKTRGQQVTLSCSPISGHRSVSWYQQTPGQGLQFLFEYFSETQRNKGNFPGRFSGRQFSNSRSEMNVSTLELGDSALYLCASSFGQGANYGYTFGSGTRLTVV.

The CDR3 DNA follows: TGCGCCAGCAGCCAAGATATAGTGGAAGGGGAGGGGAGTGAAAAACTGTTTTTT. Protein product: CASSQDIVEGEGSEKLFF. This chain joins TRBV4-3 and TRBJ1-4; maybe TRBD1 (5 bases). Trimming took 0 bases from V and 7 from J, leaving 21 bases between them. Germline CDR1 is LGHNA and CDR2 is YSLEER. The CDR3 runs to 18 residues.

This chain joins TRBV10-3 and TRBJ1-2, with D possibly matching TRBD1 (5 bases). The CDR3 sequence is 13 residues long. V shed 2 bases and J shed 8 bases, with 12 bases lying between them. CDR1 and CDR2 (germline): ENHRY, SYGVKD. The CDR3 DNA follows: TGTGCCATCAGTGAGGGGGGGAGAAACGGCTACACCTTC. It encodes CAISEGGRNGYTF.

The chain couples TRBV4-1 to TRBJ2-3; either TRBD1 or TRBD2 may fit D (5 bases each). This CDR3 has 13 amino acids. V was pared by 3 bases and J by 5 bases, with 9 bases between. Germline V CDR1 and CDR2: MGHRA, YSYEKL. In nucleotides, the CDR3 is TGCGCCAGCAGCCAGGGACCGTTAGATACGCAGTATTTT. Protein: CASSQGPLDTQYF.

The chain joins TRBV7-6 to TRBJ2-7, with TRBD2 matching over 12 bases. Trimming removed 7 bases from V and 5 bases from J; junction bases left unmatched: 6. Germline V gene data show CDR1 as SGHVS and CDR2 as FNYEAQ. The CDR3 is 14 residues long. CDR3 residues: CASTMTSGSHEQYF. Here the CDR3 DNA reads TGTGCCAGCACAATGACTAGCGGGAGCCACGAGCAGTACTTC.

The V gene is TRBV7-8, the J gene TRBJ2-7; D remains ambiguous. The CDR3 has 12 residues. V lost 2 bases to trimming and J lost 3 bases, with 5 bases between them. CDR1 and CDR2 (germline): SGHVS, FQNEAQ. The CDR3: CASSLNNYEQYF. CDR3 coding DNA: TGTGCCAGCAGCTTAAACAACTACGAGCAGTACTTC.

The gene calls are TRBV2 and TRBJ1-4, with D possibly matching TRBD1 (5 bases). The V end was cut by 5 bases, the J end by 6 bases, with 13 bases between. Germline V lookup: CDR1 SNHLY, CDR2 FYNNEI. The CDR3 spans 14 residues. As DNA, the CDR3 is TGTGCCAGCAGTTTTCAGGGTGTGGATGAAAAACTGTTTTTT. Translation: CASSFQGVDEKLFF.

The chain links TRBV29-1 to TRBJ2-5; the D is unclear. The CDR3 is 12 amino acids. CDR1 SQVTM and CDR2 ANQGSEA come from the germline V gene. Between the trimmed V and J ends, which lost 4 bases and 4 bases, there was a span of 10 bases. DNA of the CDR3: TGCAGCGTTGGGCTAGTTGGAGAGACCCAGTACTTC. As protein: CSVGLVGETQYF.

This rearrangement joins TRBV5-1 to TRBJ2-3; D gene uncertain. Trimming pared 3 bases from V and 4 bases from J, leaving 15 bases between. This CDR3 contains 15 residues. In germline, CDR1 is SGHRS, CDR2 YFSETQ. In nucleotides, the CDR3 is TGCGCCAGCAGCTCCGTGGGTACTGGAGCAGATACGCAGTATTTT. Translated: CASSSVGTGADTQYF. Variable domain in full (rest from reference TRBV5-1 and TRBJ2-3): KAGVTQTPRYLIKTRGQQVTLSCSPISGHRSVSWYQQTPGQGLQFLFEYFSETQRNKGNFPGRFSGRQFSNSRSEMNVSTLELGDSALYLCASSSVGTGADTQYFGPGTRLTVL.

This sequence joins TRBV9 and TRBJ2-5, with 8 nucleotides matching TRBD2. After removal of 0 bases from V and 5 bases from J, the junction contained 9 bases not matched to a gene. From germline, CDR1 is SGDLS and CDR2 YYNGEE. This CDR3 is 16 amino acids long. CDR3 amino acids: CASSVGVSGNLETQYF. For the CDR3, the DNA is TGTGCCAGCAGCGTAGGGGTTAGCGGGAACTTGGAGACCCAGTACTTC.

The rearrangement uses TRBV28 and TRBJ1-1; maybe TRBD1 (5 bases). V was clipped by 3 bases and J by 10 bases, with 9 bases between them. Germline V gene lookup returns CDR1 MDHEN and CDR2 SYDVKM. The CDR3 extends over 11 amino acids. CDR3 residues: CASSLGQGAFF. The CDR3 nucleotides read TGTGCCAGCAGTTTGGGGCAGGGAGCTTTCTTT.

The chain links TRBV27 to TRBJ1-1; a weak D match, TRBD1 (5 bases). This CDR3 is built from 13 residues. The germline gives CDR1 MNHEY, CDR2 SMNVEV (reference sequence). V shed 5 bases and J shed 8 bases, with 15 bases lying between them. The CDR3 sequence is CASSDYLDSEAFF. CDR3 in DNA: TGTGCCAGCAGTGATTACCTTGACAGCGAAGCTTTCTTT.

In DNA, the CDR3 is TGCGCCAGCAGCCAAGATCCAAAGGAAGATACGCAGTATTTT. This encodes CASSQDPKEDTQYF. The rearrangement joins TRBV4-1 to TRBJ2-3; no firm D call. The CDR3 is 14 residues long. V was pared by 0 bases and J by 5 bases, with 9 bases between. Germline V CDR1 and CDR2: MGHRA, YSYEKL.

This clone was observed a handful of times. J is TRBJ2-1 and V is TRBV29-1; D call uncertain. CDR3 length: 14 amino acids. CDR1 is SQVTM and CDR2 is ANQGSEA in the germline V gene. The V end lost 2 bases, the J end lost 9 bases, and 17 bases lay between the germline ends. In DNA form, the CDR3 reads TGCAGCGTTGAATACCTAGTTGGCCGGCGTGAGCAGTTCTTC. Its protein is CSVEYLVGRREQFF.

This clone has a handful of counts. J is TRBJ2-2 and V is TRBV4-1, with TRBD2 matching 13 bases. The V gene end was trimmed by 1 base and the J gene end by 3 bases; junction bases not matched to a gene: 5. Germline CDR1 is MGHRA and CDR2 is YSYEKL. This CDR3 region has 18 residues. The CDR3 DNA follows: TGCGCCAGCAGCCAAGCAAAGGGACTAGCGGGACACACCGGGGAGCTGTTTTTT. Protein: CASSQAKGLAGHTGELFF.

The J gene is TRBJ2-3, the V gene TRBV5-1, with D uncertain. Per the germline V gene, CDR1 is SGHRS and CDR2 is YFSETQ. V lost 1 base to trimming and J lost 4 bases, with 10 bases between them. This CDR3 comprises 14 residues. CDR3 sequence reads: CASSLQPTPDTQYF. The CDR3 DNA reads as TGCGCCAGCAGCTTGCAACCGACCCCAGATACGCAGTATTTT.

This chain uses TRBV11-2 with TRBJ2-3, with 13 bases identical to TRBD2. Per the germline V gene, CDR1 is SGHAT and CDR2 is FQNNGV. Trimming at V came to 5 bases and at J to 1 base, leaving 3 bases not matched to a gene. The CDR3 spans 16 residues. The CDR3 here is CASSPGLAGGTDTQYF. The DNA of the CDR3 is TGTGCCAGCAGCCCAGGACTAGCGGGAGGCACAGATACGCAGTATTTT.